These 20 T cell receptor beta chains were all obtained from the same sample, sequenced in a study of blood T cell repertoires in COVID-19 (dated by TCRdb to about 2020). Receptor libraries were prepared by the immunoSEQ multiplex PCR assay. In TCRdb, the immuneACCESS table is reduced to in-frame sequences with V and J assigned. These tables do not hold every clone; where another copy was compared, an unresolved V gene accounts for under half, and the others remain unexplained. This sample has tens of thousands of clones in its table, and around 68% of those were observed once. About 8.1% of the sample rests with the top ten. Input material: peripheral blood. These receptors all stem from a woman aged 70-85 years with acute or convalescent COVID-19.

The chain uses TRBV29-1 and TRBJ2-7; 8 bases are a match to TRBD2. The CDR3 sequence is 14 residues long. Germline CDR1 and CDR2: SQVTM and ANQGSEA. Germline trimming cut 1 base from V and 6 bases from J; bases unmatched to any gene: 8. The CDR3 nucleotides are TGCAGCGTTGAAGGCGGGAGGTTGCCCGGCGAGCAGTACTTC. Translated: CSVEGGRLPGEQYF.

This clone turned up a few times. The gene calls are TRBV5-1 and TRBJ2-1, with 10 positions matching TRBD2. J gave up 2 bases and V 0 bases, and 14 bases lay outside the gene matches. Germline V gene data show CDR1 as SGHRS and CDR2 as YFSETQ. CDR3 length equals 20 residues. The CDR3 DNA follows: TGCGCCAGCAGCTTGGGGCGGGCTAGCGGGGGACGCGGCGCCTACAATGAGCAGTTCTTC. Translating it yields CASSLGRASGGRGAYNEQFF.

The chain recombines TRBV28 with TRBJ1-4; 7 nucleotides align to TRBD1. Germline lookup yields CDR1 MDHEN and CDR2 SYDVKM. With 5 bases clipped from V and 8 bases from J, the junction kept 8 bases outside the gene matches. This CDR3 comprises 14 residues. The CDR3 sequence is CASSVRQGGEKLFF. The CDR3 region has the DNA TGTGCCAGCAGTGTCCGACAGGGAGGCGAAAAACTGTTTTTT.

The genes are TRBV6-2 or TRBV6-3 and TRBJ1-1; D remains ambiguous. Germline V gene lookup returns CDR1 MNHEY and CDR2 SVGEGT. CDR3 length: 12 amino acids. V lost 2 bases, J lost 1 base, and 2 bases lay in between. The DNA of the CDR3 is TGTGCCAGCAGTTACCGGAACACTGAAGCTTTCTTT. This gives the protein CASSYRNTEAFF.

The table lists this clone with a count of one. V gene TRBV18 combines with J gene TRBJ2-7, with D possibly being TRBD1 (6 bases). This CDR3 spans 14 amino acids. Deletions cut 4 bases from V and 4 bases from J, with 14 bases between. Germline values: CDR1 KGHSH, CDR2 LQKENI. CDR3 protein: CASSLKTGQYEQYF. The CDR3 bases are TGTGCCAGCTCACTAAAAACAGGGCAGTACGAGCAGTACTTC.

The rearrangement links TRBV5-1 to TRBJ2-3; perhaps TRBD2 as D (6 bases). From germline, CDR1 is SGHRS and CDR2 YFSETQ. The CDR3 totals 17 residues. Trimming took 3 bases from V and 1 from J, leaving 18 bases between them. The CDR3 bases are TGCGCCAGCAGCTCCATTGACGGGGGTTATCGCACAGATACGCAGTATTTT. It is translated as CASSSIDGGYRTDTQYF.

The V and J genes are TRBV7-2 and TRBJ1-2; D remains ambiguous. Germline CDR1 is SGHTA and CDR2 is FQGNSA. This CDR3 spans 14 amino acids. V was pared by 1 base and J by 4 bases, with 10 bases between. The CDR3 loop reads CASSLGGISYGYTF. CDR3 nucleotide sequence: TGTGCCAGCAGCTTAGGAGGGATTAGCTATGGCTACACCTTC.

The chain uses TRBV7-2 and TRBJ2-3; TRBD2 aligns across 10 bases. Germline V gene sequence: CDR1 SGHTA, CDR2 FQGNSA. With 2 bases clipped from V and 4 bases from J, the junction kept 9 bases outside the gene matches. This CDR3 has 17 residues. In nucleotides, the CDR3 is TGTGCCAGCAGCTTACTCCTAGCGGGAGCTTCAGCAGATACGCAGTATTTT. It encodes CASSLLLAGASADTQYF.

V and J are TRBV7-2 and TRBJ1-6; 7 positions match TRBD1. CDR3 length equals 15 residues. Looked up from germline, CDR1 is SGHTA and CDR2 is FQGNSA. V dropped 5 bases and J dropped 3; count of bases not matched to a gene: 4. The CDR3 region has the DNA TGTGCCAGCAGCCTAGACAGGGACTATAATTCACCCCTCCACTTT. This gives the protein CASSLDRDYNSPLHF.

This chain joins TRBV7-9 and TRBJ1-2; 7 nucleotides match TRBD1. The CDR3 has 14 amino acids. Trimming took 5 bases from V and 7 from J; bases not matched to a gene: 10. CDR1 and CDR2 from the germline V gene are SEHNR and FQNEAQ (reference sequence). DNA for the CDR3: TGTGCCAGCAGCCTAAATCTCCGGGACAGTGGCTACACCTTC. It translates to CASSLNLRDSGYTF.

This clone appeared many times. CDR3: CASRLTSGRASDTQYF. DNA of the CDR3: TGTGCCAGCAGGTTAACTAGCGGGAGGGCCTCAGATACGCAGTATTTT. V usage is TRBV28 and J usage is TRBJ2-3, with 13 bases matching TRBD2. The CDR3 is made up of 16 amino acids. V trimming: 6 bases; J trimming: 4 bases; junction bases outside the gene matches: 7. CDR1 and CDR2 from the germline V gene are MDHEN and SYDVKM.

This clone was counted a single time. The chain recombines TRBV2 with TRBJ1-5; D unclear. Germline lookup yields CDR1 SNHLY and CDR2 FYNNEI. Between the trimmed V and J ends, which lost 4 bases and 4 bases, there was a span of 14 bases. The CDR3 has 15 amino acids. CDR3 amino acids: CASSGGLLRNQPQHF. CDR3 in DNA: TGTGCCAGCAGTGGAGGACTGCTTAGGAATCAGCCCCAGCATTTT.

This clone was counted between two and nine times. V gene TRBV27 combines with J gene TRBJ2-5, with 8 bases aligning to TRBD1. CDR3 length: 16 residues. V shed 0 bases and J 5 bases; nucleotides not matched to a gene: 8. In germline, CDR1 is MNHEY, CDR2 SMNVEV (reference sequence). In DNA, the CDR3 is TGTGCCAGCAGTTTATCGGCGAGGACAGGGACTGAGACCCAGTACTTC. It translates to CASSLSARTGTETQYF.

J is TRBJ2-4 and V is TRBV7-8; D is possibly TRBD1 (6 bases). CDR3 length: 12 residues. CDR1 is SGHVS and CDR2 is FQNEAQ in the germline V gene. Trimming removed 5 bases from V and 8 bases from J, with 10 bases in between. The CDR3 DNA follows: TGTGCCAGCAGCCCGGACAGAGACATTCAGTACTTC. It yields the protein CASSPDRDIQYF. The full variable domain, in which reference TRBV7-8 and TRBJ2-4 provide the parts outside the CDR3, is GAGVSQSPRYKVAKRGQDVALRCDPISGHVSLFWYQQALGQGPEFLTYFQNEAQLDKSGLPSDRFFAERPEGSVSTLKIQRTQQEDSAVYLCASSPDRDIQYFGAGTRLSVL.

The chain carries TRBV7-6 and TRBJ2-5, with D possibly TRBD2 on 6 matching bases. Germline values: CDR1 SGHVS, CDR2 FNYEAQ. The CDR3 runs to 13 residues. Trimming took off 3 bases at V and 5 bases at J, with 10 bases between the two ends. CDR3 amino acids: CASSFTSMETQYF. DNA for the CDR3: TGTGCCAGCAGCTTTACTAGCATGGAGACCCAGTACTTC.

The rearrangement joins TRBV19 to TRBJ2-1, with TRBD2 identical over 7 bases. With V trimmed by 4 bases and J by 8 bases, 8 bases remained unmatched. This CDR3 is built from 14 residues. Germline-derived CDR1 and CDR2 are LNHDA and SQIVND (reference sequence). CDR3 DNA: TGTGCCAGTAGTACACAAGCTAGCGGCGATGAGCAGTTCTTC. Translation gives CASSTQASGDEQFF.

The chain joins TRBV12-5 to TRBJ1-1; the D gene is possibly TRBD1 (6 bases). Trimming stripped 1 base from V and 4 bases from J, with 10 bases between. The length of the CDR3 is 14 residues. CDR1 is LGHNT, CDR2 FRNRAP, per germline. Here the CDR3 reads CASGLANRATEAFF. DNA for the CDR3: TGTGCTAGTGGTTTGGCCAACAGGGCCACTGAAGCTTTCTTT.

This chain links TRBV4-2 with TRBJ1-2; D unresolved. Trimming took 1 base from V and 3 from J, leaving 6 bases between them. Germline V gene data show CDR1 as LGHNA and CDR2 as YNFKEQ. The CDR3 is made up of 13 amino acids. CDR3 DNA sequence: TGTGCCAGCAGCCAAGCTCAGGACTATGGCTACACCTTC. Encoded protein: CASSQAQDYGYTF.

This clone was seen only a few times. The gene calls are TRBV10-3 and TRBJ1-2; D call uncertain. The germline V and J ends were trimmed by 4 bases and 0 bases, with 12 bases remaining between them. This CDR3 comprises 15 residues. Germline-derived CDR1 and CDR2 are ENHRY and SYGVKD. The CDR3 loop is CAISGAWRANYGYTF. CDR3 bases: TGTGCCATCAGTGGCGCCTGGAGGGCTAACTATGGCTACACCTTC.

This clone was recorded only once. The chain joins TRBV12-1 to TRBJ2-1; the table's D call of TRBD2 was not tested on the DNA. TRBV12-1 is annotated as a pseudogene. CDR3 length: 16 residues. DNA for the CDR3: TGTGCCAGCAGCTTTGCTCCTCCTTGTTTATACAATGAGCAGTTCTTC. It yields the protein CASSFAPPCLYNEQFF.